This TCR beta chain originates from a study of vaccination and CD4 T cells after COVID-19. Indicated treatment: approximately 11-day PBMC culture with coronavirus spike peptide pools or control peptides (ViraFEST assay). One should note that the unexposed donor's CD4+ T cells were collected before the COVID-19 pandemic (2011-2018). Sequenced with the Oncomine TCR Beta short-read assay was DNA taken from cultured CD4+ T cells. One entry per CDR3 protein results from TCRdb running MiXCR on the PCR reads. The repertoire has 7,100 or so distinct CDR3 sequences, around 41% of them found once; the top ten carry less than 35%. Unmatched junction bases numbered 5, after V lost 6 bases and J lost 0 bases. The germline gives CDR1 MNHNS, CDR2 SASEGT. The CDR3 consists of 14 residues. Concerning this clonotype itself: Antigen: not known.

Material for sequencing was CD4+ T cells from blood, cultured in vitro. This sequence was found in a human donor in good health. The chain is built from TRBV6-1 and TRBJ2-7; the match to TRBD2 covers 7 bases. The CDR3 DNA is TGTGCCAGCAGGCCGGGGGGAAGCTCCTACGAGCAGTACTTC. As protein: CASRPGGSSYEQYF.